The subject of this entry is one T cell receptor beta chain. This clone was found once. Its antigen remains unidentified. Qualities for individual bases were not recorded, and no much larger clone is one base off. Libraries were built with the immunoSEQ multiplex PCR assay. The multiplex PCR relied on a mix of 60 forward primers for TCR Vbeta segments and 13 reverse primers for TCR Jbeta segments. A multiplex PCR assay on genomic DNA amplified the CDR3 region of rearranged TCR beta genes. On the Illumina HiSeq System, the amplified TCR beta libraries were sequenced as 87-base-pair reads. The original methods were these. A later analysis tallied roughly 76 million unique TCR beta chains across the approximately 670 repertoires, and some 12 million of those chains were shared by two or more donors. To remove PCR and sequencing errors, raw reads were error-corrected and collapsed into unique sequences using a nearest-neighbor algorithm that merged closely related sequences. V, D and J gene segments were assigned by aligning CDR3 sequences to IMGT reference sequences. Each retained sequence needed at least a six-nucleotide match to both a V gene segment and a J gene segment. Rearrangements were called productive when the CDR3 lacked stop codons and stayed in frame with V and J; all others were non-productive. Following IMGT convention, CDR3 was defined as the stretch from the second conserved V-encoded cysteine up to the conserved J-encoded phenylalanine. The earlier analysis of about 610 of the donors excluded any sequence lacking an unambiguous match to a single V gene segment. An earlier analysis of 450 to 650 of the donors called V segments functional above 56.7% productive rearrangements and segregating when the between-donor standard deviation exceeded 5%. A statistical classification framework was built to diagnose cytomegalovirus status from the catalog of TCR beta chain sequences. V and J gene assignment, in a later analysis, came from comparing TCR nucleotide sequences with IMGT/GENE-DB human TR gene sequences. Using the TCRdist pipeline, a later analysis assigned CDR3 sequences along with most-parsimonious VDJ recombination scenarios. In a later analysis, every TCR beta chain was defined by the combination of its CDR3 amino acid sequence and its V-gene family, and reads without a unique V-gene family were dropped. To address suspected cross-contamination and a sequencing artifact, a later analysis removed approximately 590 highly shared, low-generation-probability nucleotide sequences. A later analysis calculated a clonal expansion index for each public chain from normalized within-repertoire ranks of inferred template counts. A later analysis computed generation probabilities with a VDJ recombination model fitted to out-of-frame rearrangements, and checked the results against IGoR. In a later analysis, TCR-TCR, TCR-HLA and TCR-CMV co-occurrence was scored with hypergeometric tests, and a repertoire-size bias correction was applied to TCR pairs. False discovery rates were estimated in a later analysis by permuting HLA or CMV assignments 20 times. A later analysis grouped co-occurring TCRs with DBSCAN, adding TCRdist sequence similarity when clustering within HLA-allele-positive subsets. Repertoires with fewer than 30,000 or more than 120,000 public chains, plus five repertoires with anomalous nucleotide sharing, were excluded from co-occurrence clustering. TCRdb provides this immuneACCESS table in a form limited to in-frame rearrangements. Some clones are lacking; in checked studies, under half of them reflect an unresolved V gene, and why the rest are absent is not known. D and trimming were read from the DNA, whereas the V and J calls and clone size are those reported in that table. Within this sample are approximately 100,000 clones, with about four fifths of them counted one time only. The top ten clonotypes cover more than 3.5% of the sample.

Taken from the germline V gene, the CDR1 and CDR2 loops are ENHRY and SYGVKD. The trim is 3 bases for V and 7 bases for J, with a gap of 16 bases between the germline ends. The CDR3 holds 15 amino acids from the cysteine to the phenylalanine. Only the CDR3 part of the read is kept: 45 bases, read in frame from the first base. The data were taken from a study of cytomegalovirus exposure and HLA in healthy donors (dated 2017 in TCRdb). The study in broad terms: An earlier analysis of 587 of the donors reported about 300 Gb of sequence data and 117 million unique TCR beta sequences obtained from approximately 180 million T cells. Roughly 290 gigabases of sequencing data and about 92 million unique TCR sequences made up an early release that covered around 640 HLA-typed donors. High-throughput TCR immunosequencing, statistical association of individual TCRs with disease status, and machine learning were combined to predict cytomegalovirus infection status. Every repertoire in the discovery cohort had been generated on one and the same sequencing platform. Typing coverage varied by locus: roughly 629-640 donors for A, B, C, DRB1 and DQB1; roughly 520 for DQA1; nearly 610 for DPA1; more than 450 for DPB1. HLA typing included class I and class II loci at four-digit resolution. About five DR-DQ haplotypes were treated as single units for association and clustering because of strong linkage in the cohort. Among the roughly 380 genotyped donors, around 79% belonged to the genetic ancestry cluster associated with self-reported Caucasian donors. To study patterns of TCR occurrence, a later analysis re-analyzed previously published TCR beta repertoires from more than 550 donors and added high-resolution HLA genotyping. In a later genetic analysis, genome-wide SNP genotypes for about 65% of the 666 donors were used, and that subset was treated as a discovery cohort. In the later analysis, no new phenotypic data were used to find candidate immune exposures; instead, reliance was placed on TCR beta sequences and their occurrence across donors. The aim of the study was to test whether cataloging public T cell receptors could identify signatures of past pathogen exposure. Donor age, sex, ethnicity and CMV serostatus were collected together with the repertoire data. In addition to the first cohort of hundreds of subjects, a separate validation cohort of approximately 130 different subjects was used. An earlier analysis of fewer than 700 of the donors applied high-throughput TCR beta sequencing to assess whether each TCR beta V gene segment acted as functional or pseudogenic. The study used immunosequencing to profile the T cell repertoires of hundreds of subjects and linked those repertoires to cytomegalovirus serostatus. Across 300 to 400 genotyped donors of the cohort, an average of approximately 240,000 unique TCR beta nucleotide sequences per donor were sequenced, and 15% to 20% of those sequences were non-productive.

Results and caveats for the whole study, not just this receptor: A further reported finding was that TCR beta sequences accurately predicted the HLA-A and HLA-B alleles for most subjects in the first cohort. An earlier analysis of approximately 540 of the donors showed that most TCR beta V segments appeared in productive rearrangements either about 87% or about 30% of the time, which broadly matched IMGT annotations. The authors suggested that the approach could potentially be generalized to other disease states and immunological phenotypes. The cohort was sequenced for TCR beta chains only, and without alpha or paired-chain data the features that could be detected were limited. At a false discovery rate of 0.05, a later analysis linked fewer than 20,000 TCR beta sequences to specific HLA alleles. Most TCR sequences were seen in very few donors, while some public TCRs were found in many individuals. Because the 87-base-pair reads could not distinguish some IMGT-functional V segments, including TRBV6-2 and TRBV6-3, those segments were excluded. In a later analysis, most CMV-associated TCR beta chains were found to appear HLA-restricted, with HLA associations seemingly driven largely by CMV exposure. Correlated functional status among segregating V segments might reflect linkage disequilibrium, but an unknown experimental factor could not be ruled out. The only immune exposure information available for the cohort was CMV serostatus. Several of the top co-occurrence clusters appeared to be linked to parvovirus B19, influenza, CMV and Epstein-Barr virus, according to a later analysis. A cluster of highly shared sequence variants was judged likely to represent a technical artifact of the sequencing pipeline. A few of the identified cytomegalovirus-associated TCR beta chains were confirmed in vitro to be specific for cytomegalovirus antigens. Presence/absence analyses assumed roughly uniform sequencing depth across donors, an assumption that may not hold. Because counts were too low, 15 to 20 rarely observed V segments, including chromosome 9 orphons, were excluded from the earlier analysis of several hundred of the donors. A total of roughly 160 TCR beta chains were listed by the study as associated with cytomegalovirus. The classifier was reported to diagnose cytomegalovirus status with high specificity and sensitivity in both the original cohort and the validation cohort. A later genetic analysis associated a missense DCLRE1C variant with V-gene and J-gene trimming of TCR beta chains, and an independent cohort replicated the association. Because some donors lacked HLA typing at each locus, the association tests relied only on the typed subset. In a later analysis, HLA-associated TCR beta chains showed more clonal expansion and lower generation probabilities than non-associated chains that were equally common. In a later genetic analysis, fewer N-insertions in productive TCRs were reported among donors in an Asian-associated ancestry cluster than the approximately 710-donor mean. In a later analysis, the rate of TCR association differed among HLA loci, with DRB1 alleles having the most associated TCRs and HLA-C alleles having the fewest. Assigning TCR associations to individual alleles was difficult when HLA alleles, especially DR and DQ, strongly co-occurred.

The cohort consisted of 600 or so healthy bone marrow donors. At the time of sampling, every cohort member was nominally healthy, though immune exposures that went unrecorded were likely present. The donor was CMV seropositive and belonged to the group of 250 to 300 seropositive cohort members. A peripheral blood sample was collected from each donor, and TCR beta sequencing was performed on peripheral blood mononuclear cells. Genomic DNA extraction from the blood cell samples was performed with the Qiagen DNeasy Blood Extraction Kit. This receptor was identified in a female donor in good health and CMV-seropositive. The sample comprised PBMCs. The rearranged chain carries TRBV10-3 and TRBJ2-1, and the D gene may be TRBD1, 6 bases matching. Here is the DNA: TGTGCCATCAGTGACTCAGGGGCCCCCCGGAATGAGCAGTTCTTC. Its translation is CAISDSGAPRNEQFF.